The 23 T cell receptor beta chains below were found in one sample sequenced in a study of T cell responses to AZD1222 COVID-19 vaccine. The assay was immunoSEQ multiplex PCR, and TCRdb's table has in-frame clones only and misses some. The data hold 150,000 to 200,000 clones, with around 90% observed a single time. The source was peripheral blood, collected on day 0 of AZD1222 vaccination. The receptors stem from an adult in good health.

The chain carries TRBV5-1 and TRBJ2-2, with 11 bases fitting TRBD1. The V segment lost 3 bases and the J segment 3 bases; nucleotides outside the gene matches: 4. In germline, CDR1 is SGHRS, CDR2 YFSETQ. The CDR3 loop spans 16 amino acids. CDR3 loop: CASSYGTGGYTGELFF. The DNA of the CDR3 is TGCGCCAGCAGCTACGGGACAGGGGGGTACACCGGGGAGCTGTTTTTT.

This clone occurred a few times. The chain links TRBV6-2 or TRBV6-3 to TRBJ1-1; a possible D gene is TRBD1 (6 bases). The germline CDR1 and CDR2 sequences are MNHEY and SVGEGT. Trimming pared 5 bases from V and 0 bases from J, leaving 19 bases between. CDR3 length equals 17 residues. The CDR3 sequence: CASSGFRGAEVNTEAFF. CDR3 coding DNA: TGTGCCAGCAGTGGCTTTAGGGGGGCCGAGGTGAACACTGAAGCTTTCTTT.

J is TRBJ2-1 and V is TRBV18, with 8 bases aligning to TRBD2. CDR1 and CDR2 from the germline V gene are KGHSH and LQKENI. This CDR3 contains 14 residues. V shed 8 bases and J 6 bases; nucleotides not matched to a gene: 9. The CDR3 region is CASHRPSGRNEQFF. The CDR3 bases are TGTGCCAGCCACCGACCTAGCGGGCGCAATGAGCAGTTCTTC. Based on the CDR3 plus reference TRBV18 and TRBJ2-1, the full variable domain is NAGVMQNPRHLVRRRGQEARLRCSPMKGHSHVYWYRQLPEEGLKFMVYLQKENIIDESGMPKERFSAEFPKEGPSILRIQQVVRGDSAAYFCASHRPSGRNEQFFGPGTRLTVL.

The V gene is TRBV29-1, the J gene TRBJ1-6; D is undetermined. Germline CDR1 reads SQVTM; CDR2 reads ANQGSEA. Trimming removed 6 bases at V and 4 bases at J, with 13 bases between. The CDR3 runs to 14 residues. The DNA of the CDR3 is TGCAGCGTCCAAAAACTGATTTATAATTCACCCCTCCACTTT. This encodes CSVQKLIYNSPLHF.

V and J are TRBV4-3 and TRBJ2-1; TRBD1 matches 9 bases. The junction had 3 bases not matched to a gene; V was cut back by 4 bases and J by 8 bases. CDR3 length equals 13 residues. Germline assignment: CDR1 LGHNA and CDR2 YSLEER. The DNA for the CDR3 is TGCGCCAGCAGCCTAGGACAGGGGTATGAGCAGTTCTTC. This translates into CASSLGQGYEQFF.

The chain is built from TRBV28 and TRBJ1-5; 8 bases fit TRBD1. J was trimmed by 2 bases and V by 4 bases; bases with no gene match: 4. The germline CDR1 and CDR2 sequences are MDHEN and SYDVKM. The CDR3 length is 15 residues. CDR3 in DNA: TGTGCCAGCAGTTCCCCGGGACAGGGCAATCAGCCCCAGCATTTT. This encodes CASSSPGQGNQPQHF.

The chain links TRBV5-8 to TRBJ1-4, with D unresolved. V was cut by 1 base and J by 8 bases, with 12 bases left in between. This CDR3 comprises 14 residues. Germline values: CDR1 SGHTS, CDR2 YDEGEE. The CDR3 spells CASSLIGPQEKLFF. Written as DNA, the CDR3 is TGTGCCAGCAGCTTGATTGGACCCCAAGAAAAACTGTTTTTT.

This clone was observed a handful of times. The rearrangement uses TRBV6-6 and TRBJ1-2, with D possibly matching TRBD1 (5 bases). The CDR3 is 14 residues long. Per the germline V gene, CDR1 is MNHNY and CDR2 is SVGAGI (reference sequence). V gave up 3 bases and J gave up 8 bases, with 16 bases separating them. The CDR3 DNA follows: TGTGCCAGCAGTTATCCTGACAGCAGTAGGGGCTACACCTTC. Encoded protein: CASSYPDSSRGYTF.

The sample holds one count of this clone. This chain joins TRBV18 and TRBJ2-7; D is ambiguous. CDR1 and CDR2 from the germline V gene are KGHSH and LQKENI. V was pared by 6 bases and J by 0 bases, with 12 bases between. This CDR3 region has 14 residues. DNA for the CDR3: TGTGCCAGCTCCGGCTACGGAAGCTCCTACGAGCAGTACTTC. Protein sequence: CASSGYGSSYEQYF.

This chain joins TRBV18 and TRBJ2-2, with 8 nucleotides matching TRBD2. The V and J ends lost 5 bases and 0 bases, in that order; junction bases with no gene match: 5. Looked up from germline, CDR1 is KGHSH and CDR2 is LQKENI. The CDR3 totals 16 residues. Here the CDR3 DNA reads TGTGCCAGCTCAGCGAGCGGGGGCTCGAACACCGGGGAGCTGTTTTTT. Encoded protein: CASSASGGSNTGELFF. The whole variable domain, filled in from reference TRBV18 and TRBJ2-2, reads NAGVMQNPRHLVRRRGQEARLRCSPMKGHSHVYWYRQLPEEGLKFMVYLQKENIIDESGMPKERFSAEFPKEGPSILRIQQVVRGDSAAYFCASSASGGSNTGELFFGEGSRLTVL.

The chain recombines TRBV3-1 (or the pseudogene TRBV3-2) with TRBJ2-3, with 14 bases aligning to TRBD2. J lost 4 bases, V lost 5 bases, and 2 bases had no gene match. The CDR3 consists of 15 residues. CDR1 LGHDT and CDR2 YNNKEL come from the germline V gene (reference sequence). The DNA for the CDR3 is TGTGCCAGCAGCGGGACTAGCGGGGGAGCAGATACGCAGTATTTT. Translated, it gives CASSGTSGGADTQYF.

The chain is built from TRBV4-1 and TRBJ1-1; D gene uncertain. The ends were cut back, 1 base at V and 5 bases at J, with 11 bases in the middle. The V gene's germline CDR1 is MGHRA and CDR2 YSYEKL. The CDR3 is 14 amino acids. Here the CDR3 DNA reads TGCGCCAGCAGCCAAGCACAGCTGGAGACTGAAGCTTTCTTT. It codes for CASSQAQLETEAFF.

This clone was counted many times. The CDR3 DNA is TGTGCCAGCAGTCCAGGGGACGGGAGCACTGAAGCTTTCTTT. Amino acids: CASSPGDGSTEAFF. The chain has TRBV28 and TRBJ1-1; a possible D gene is TRBD1 (6 bases). This CDR3 contains 14 residues. CDR1 and CDR2 (germline): MDHEN, SYDVKM. V dropped 5 bases and J dropped 4 bases, with 14 bases sitting between them.

The gene calls are TRBV9 and TRBJ2-5, with 10 positions matching TRBD2. This CDR3 is built from 15 residues. The V and J ends lost 1 base and 3 bases, in that order; junction bases with no gene match: 3. CDR1 and CDR2 (germline): SGDLS, YYNGEE. CDR3 DNA: TGTGCCAGCAGCGTAAGCCTAGCGGGGGAAGAGACCCAGTACTTC. Protein product: CASSVSLAGEETQYF.

This chain uses TRBV4-2 with TRBJ2-1; D unresolved. V was cut by 0 bases and J by 11 bases, with 11 bases left in between. Looked up from germline, CDR1 is LGHNA and CDR2 is YNFKEQ. The CDR3 spans 13 residues. CDR3: CASSQDARAQQFF. The CDR3 DNA sequence: TGTGCCAGCAGCCAAGATGCTAGGGCACAGCAGTTCTTC.

The chain links TRBV24-1 to TRBJ2-5; D not certain. The CDR3 is 14 residues long. Germline loops: CDR1 KGHDR, CDR2 SFDVKD. Trimming stripped 7 bases from V and 1 base from J, with 12 bases between. The CDR3 DNA is TGTGCCACCAGCCTCTCAGGATTCCAAGAGACCCAGTACTTC. This translates into CATSLSGFQETQYF.

The chain carries TRBV5-1 and TRBJ2-7; unclear D gene. From germline, CDR1 is SGHRS and CDR2 YFSETQ. This CDR3 spans 15 amino acids. Trimming removed 0 bases at V and 0 bases at J, with 10 bases between. CDR3 DNA sequence: TGCGCCAGCAGCTTGGGACACTCGAGCTCCTACGAGCAGTACTTC. Protein sequence: CASSLGHSSSYEQYF.

The CDR3 DNA reads as TGTGCCAGCAGCCCTTTGACAGTGTCCGCCAAAAACATTCAGTACTTC. It yields the protein CASSPLTVSAKNIQYF. The rearrangement joins TRBV3-1 (or the pseudogene TRBV3-2) to TRBJ2-4; D perhaps matches TRBD1 (5 bases). The V end was cut by 4 bases, the J end by 1 base, with 14 bases between. CDR1 and CDR2 from the germline V gene are LGHDT and YNNKEL (reference sequence). This CDR3 region has 16 residues.

This rearrangement joins TRBV6-6 to TRBJ1-2; the D is unclear. The V gene's germline CDR1 is MNHNY and CDR2 SVGAGI (reference sequence). This CDR3 has 12 residues. The V gene lost 7 bases and the J gene lost 3 bases, with 9 bases spanning the gap. DNA of the CDR3: TGTGCCAGCACCCCGGCGGACTATGGCTACACCTTC. It yields the protein CASTPADYGYTF.

This chain connects TRBV7-6 to TRBJ2-1, with 9 bases that match TRBD2. The CDR3 spans 16 residues. CDR1 is SGHVS, CDR2 FNYEAQ, per germline. Germline trimming cut 4 bases from V and 3 bases from J; bases unmatched to any gene: 7. CDR3: CASSSSLAGGYNEQFF. CDR3 nucleotides: TGTGCCAGCAGCTCCTCACTAGCGGGTGGCTACAATGAGCAGTTCTTC.

The chain has TRBV7-6 and TRBJ1-2, with D perhaps TRBD1 (6 bases). Germline V gene sequence: CDR1 SGHVS, CDR2 FNYEAQ. The CDR3 is 16 residues long. Between the trimmed V and J ends, which lost 1 base and 4 bases, there was a span of 16 bases. The CDR3 spells CASSLEGSGVPYGYTF. CDR3 nucleotide sequence: TGTGCCAGCAGCTTAGAGGGGTCAGGGGTGCCCTATGGCTACACCTTC.

V is TRBV19 and J is TRBJ2-1, with D perhaps being TRBD1 or TRBD2 (5 bases each). The V end lost 3 bases, the J end lost 6 bases, and 21 bases lay between the germline ends. CDR1 LNHDA and CDR2 SQIVND come from the germline V gene (reference sequence). The CDR3 is made up of 17 amino acids. CDR3 nucleotides: TGTGCCAGTAGTATGTCGCACGGGGACGCCGCGGGCAATGAGCAGTTCTTC. This translates into CASSMSHGDAAGNEQFF.

V usage is TRBV29-1 and J usage is TRBJ1-2; D is ambiguous. V was cut by 5 bases and J by 5 bases, with 15 bases left in between. This CDR3 region has 13 residues. Germline-derived CDR1 and CDR2 are SQVTM and ANQGSEA. The CDR3 loop reads CSVRGILTYGYTF. The CDR3 bases are TGCAGCGTTCGTGGGATCCTAACTTATGGCTACACCTTC.